These 10 T cell receptor beta chains were sequenced from one sample in a study of T-cell reconstitution after alpha-beta-depleted transplantation in children. As it was prepared, the TCRbeta library received unique molecular identifiers. MiXCR was run by TCRdb on the PCR reads, yielding one entry per CDR3 protein. The data contain around 250,000 distinct CDR3 sequences, less than 9% of them singletons. Here the sequenced sample was PBMCs, mostly from graft donor cells, taken 180 days after TCRalphabeta/CD19-depleted stem cell transplant. These receptors were taken from a male patient younger than 18 who had a stem cell transplant for acute lymphoblastic leukemia, so the T cells may come from the graft donor.

CDR3: CASSLVSGGAKNIQYF. As DNA, the CDR3 is TGTGCCAGCAGCTTAGTGTCTGGCGGAGCCAAAAACATTCAGTACTTC. The chain carries TRBV7-2 and TRBJ2-4; D is uncertain. Germline CDR1 reads SGHTA; CDR2 reads FQGNSA. The CDR3 runs to 16 residues. The ends were cut back, 1 base at V and 0 bases at J, with 10 bases in the middle.

Only a few counts were recorded for this clonotype. The rearrangement uses TRBV19 and TRBJ2-1; 9 bases are a match to TRBD1. The CDR3 sequence is 16 residues long. Looked up from germline, CDR1 is LNHDA and CDR2 is SQIVND (reference sequence). V shed 5 bases, J shed 4 bases, and the junction held 9 bases outside the gene matches. The CDR3 sequence: CASSEAGTGTYNEQFF. The CDR3 DNA reads TGTGCCAGTAGTGAGGCCGGGACAGGGACTTACAATGAGCAGTTCTTC. The variable domain in full, completed from reference TRBV19 and TRBJ2-1, reads DGGITQSPKYLFRKEGQNVTLSCEQNLNHDAMYWYRQDPGQGLRLIYYSQIVNDFQKGDIAEGYSVSREKKESFPLTVTSAQKNPTAFYLCASSEAGTGTYNEQFFGPGTRLTVL.

As for this clonotype: A much bigger clone sits one base away, suggesting this may be a read error. This sequence joins TRBV10-2 and TRBJ2-2; the D is unclear. The V gene's germline CDR1 is WSHSY and CDR2 SAAADI. V was pared by 6 bases and J by 3 bases, with 23 bases between. The CDR3 totals 18 residues. CDR3: CASSSDGVWTVDTGELFF. The CDR3 coding sequence is TGCGCCAGCAGCTCCGATGGGGTGTGGACGGTGGACACCGGGGAGCTGTTTTTT.

This clonotype was observed at least ten times. V gene TRBV12-3 or TRBV12-4 combines with J gene TRBJ2-7; TRBD2 matches 11 bases. V dropped 6 bases and J dropped 3; count of bases not matched to a gene: 7. The CDR3 has 15 amino acids. CDR3 sequence reads: CASSSGTSGLYEQYF. The CDR3 region has the DNA TGTGCCAGCAGCTCCGGGACTAGCGGACTCTACGAGCAGTACTTC.

This clonotype was recorded many times. V gene TRBV19 combines with J gene TRBJ2-2; no definite D call. The CDR3 runs 14 residues. V lost 2 bases and J lost 1, with 5 bases in between. Per germline, CDR1 LNHDA and CDR2 SQIVND (reference sequence). The CDR3 protein is CASSILVNTGELFF. In nucleotides, the CDR3 is TGTGCCAGTAGTATATTGGTGAACACCGGGGAGCTGTTTTTT.

This clonotype was counted many times. This chain uses TRBV7-7 with TRBJ2-5, with TRBD2 matching 13 bases. J lost 2 bases, V lost 4 bases, and 4 bases had no gene match. The germline V gene encodes CDR1 SSHAT and CDR2 FNYEAQ (reference sequence). The CDR3 runs to 16 residues. For the CDR3, the DNA is TGTGCCAGCAGCTCGCAACTAGCGGGGGGGCAAGAGACCCAGTACTTC. It codes for CASSSQLAGGQETQYF.

This clonotype was seen repeatedly, ten times or more. The V gene is TRBV12-3 or TRBV12-4, the J gene TRBJ1-2; D remains unclear. Trimming left V 4 bases short and J 6 bases short, with 18 bases between. This CDR3 is 15 amino acids long. In nucleotides, the CDR3 is TGTGCCAGCAGTTCCTCCGGGCCCCTAGGGCATGGCTACACCTTC. Its protein is CASSSSGPLGHGYTF.

This clonotype appeared many times. The V call is TRBV5-1, the J call TRBJ1-3; D gene unclear. Germline V gene data show CDR1 as SGHRS and CDR2 as YFSETQ. V was cut by 1 base and J by 2 bases, with 13 bases left in between. The CDR3 consists of 16 residues. Here the CDR3 reads CASSLTPQLTGNTIYF. In nucleotides, the CDR3 is TGCGCCAGCAGCTTGACACCCCAACTCACTGGAAACACCATATATTTT.

This clonotype showed up many times. V usage is TRBV5-1 and J usage is TRBJ2-7; the match to TRBD2 covers 8 bases. Germline V gene data show CDR1 as SGHRS and CDR2 as YFSETQ. Losses at the gene ends were 3 bases for V and 3 bases for J; bases not matched to a gene: 5. CDR3 length: 14 residues. The CDR3 DNA reads as TGCGCCAGCAGCTACGGACTAGCCAGCTACGAGCAGTACTTC. It specifies CASSYGLASYEQYF.

The chain carries TRBV6-1 and TRBJ2-7; D is perhaps TRBD2 (5 bases). With 8 bases removed from V and 5 bases from J, the gap between germline ends came to 13 bases. Looked up from germline, CDR1 is MNHNS and CDR2 is SASEGT. This CDR3 has 12 amino acids. The CDR3 region is CASVRGWNEQYF. As DNA, the CDR3 is TGTGCCAGCGTACGGGGATGGAACGAGCAGTACTTC.